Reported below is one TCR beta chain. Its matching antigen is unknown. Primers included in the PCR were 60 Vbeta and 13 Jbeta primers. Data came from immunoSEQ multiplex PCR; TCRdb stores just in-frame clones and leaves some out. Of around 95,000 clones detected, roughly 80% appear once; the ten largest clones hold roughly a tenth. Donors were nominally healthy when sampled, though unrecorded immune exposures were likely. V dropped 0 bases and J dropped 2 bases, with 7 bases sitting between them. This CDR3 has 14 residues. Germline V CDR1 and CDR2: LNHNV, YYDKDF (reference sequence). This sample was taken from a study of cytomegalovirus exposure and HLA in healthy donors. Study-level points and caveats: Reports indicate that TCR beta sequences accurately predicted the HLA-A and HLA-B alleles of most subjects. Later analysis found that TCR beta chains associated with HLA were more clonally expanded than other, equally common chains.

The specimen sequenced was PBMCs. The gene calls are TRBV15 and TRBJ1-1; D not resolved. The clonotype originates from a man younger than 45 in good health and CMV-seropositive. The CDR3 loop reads CATSREQRNTEAFF. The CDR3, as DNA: TGTGCCACCAGCAGAGAACAGAGAAACACTGAAGCTTTCTTT.